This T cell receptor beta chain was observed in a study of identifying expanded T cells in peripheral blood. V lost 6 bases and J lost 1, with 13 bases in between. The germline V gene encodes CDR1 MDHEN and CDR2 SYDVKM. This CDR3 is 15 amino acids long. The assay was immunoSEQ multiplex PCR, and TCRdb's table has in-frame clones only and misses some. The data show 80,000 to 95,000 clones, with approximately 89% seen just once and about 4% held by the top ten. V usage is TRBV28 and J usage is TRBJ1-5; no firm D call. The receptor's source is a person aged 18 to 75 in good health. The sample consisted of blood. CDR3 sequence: CASRPRRVSNQPQHF. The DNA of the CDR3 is TGTGCCAGCAGACCTCGACGAGTAAGCAATCAGCCCCAGCATTTT.